This TCR beta chain was sequenced in a study of T cells in Graves' hyperthyroidism and ophthalmopathy (dated by TCRdb to between 2017 and 2020). Turning to the overall study: Peripheral blood was sampled at the time of initial diagnosis, prior to any treatment. TCR V-J signatures able to tell the groups apart were searched for in a discovery cohort of 90 to 100 patients, of whom under 45 had Graves' ophthalmopathy and more than 55 had stable Graves' hyperthyroidism. Prospective prediction of ophthalmopathy was tested in an independent validation cohort of 18 to 20 hyperthyroidism patients and around 16 patients who later progressed to ophthalmopathy. The roughly 100 discovery patients were randomly split 7:3 into training and test sets. The study also compared thyroid tissue and blood T-cell repertoires from a handful of Graves' hyperthyroidism patients. After blood sampling, hyperthyroidism patients were treated with methimazole at a starting dose of 30 mg daily, and ophthalmopathy patients were treated with high-dose intravenous methylprednisolone. The paper describes TCR Vbeta CDR3 sequencing of roughly 130 peripheral blood samples, made up of fewer than 50 ophthalmopathy patients, 70 to 80 hyperthyroidism patients and 17 progressor patients.

TCR beta CDR3 regions were amplified from RNA transcripts. The TCR CDR3 was subjected to a first round of RT-PCR using the HTBI primer set and the Qiagen OneStep RT-PCR kit. Libraries were constructed in a second round of multiplex PCR, after which size selection and purification were performed. The libraries were sequenced on an Illumina HiSeq2000 using paired-end 100 bp reads. Per the source publication's procedure: Raw data were processed with SOAPnuke, discarding reads with adapters, uncalled bases, mean Phred below 15, or no exact constant-primer or identifier match. COPE v1.2.5 was used to merge high-quality paired reads, and clonotypes were defined as unique nucleotide sequences. MiTCR v1.1 was used to align the clonotypes against IMGT TRBV, TRBD and TRBJ reference segments. Analysis was restricted to V-J combinations with a frequency above 0.0001, which covered over 98% of repertoires. The TCS score was defined as the ratio of F50 (clonal expansion) to E x V (chaos), calculated using BLOSUM62-based TCRdist between CDR3 peptides within each V-J. Welch's t-statistics and random forest reduced several hundred V-J features to 13, which were used in a naive Bayes classifier (R e1071). TCRdb reprocessed the public reads (quality trimming at Q25 with fastp, clone calling with MiXCR) and kept in-frame beta chains. Here each entry gathers all rows of one CDR3 protein and keeps the most common genes and DNA. V and J calls and clone size were set by TCRdb, not the authors. The sample table records some 600,000 distinct CDR3 sequences; roughly 14% of these occur just once. The ten top clones hold 5.8% of the sample.

According to the germline V gene (reference sequence), CDR1 reads LGHDT and CDR2 reads YNNKEL. The CDR3 runs 17 residues from the cysteine to the phenylalanine. Only CDR3 DNA remains: 51 bases, in frame from the first base. Compared with germline, V lacks 3 bases and J lacks 4 bases; bases without a gene match: 14. Hyperthyroidism patients were aged 18 to 65 years and newly diagnosed, with disease duration of less than 2 months. Any patient with an uncontrolled infection, another autoimmune disease, pregnancy or lactation was excluded. Diagnoses were established on the basis of clinical symptoms, serum thyroxine and TRAb, thyroid ultrasound, and orbital computed tomography. Blood from progressor patients was collected at the time of first diagnosis with hyperthyroidism, before any ophthalmopathy symptoms had appeared. PBMCs were isolated from approximately 10 ml of fresh peripheral blood by Ficoll-Paque density gradient centrifugation. Progressor patients were initially diagnosed with Graves' hyperthyroidism and developed ophthalmopathy during follow-up. Total RNA was extracted with Trizol reagent, and quality was checked on an Agilent 2100 Bioanalyzer.

General findings and caveats noted by the study authors: Most expanded thyroid clonotypes (frequency above 0.001) were also detected in blood, suggesting blood repertoires may reflect thyroid immune responses. In cross-validation, a model built on a 13 V-J signature told ophthalmopathy apart from stable hyperthyroidism with 85% to 90% sensitivity and about 81% specificity, and in testing the same model reached 80%/75%. During validation, the model predicted progression to ophthalmopathy a median of around six months ahead of onset, with more than 60% sensitivity and less than 85% specificity. Sample size was not statistically predetermined, and investigators were not blinded to group allocation.

Turning to this clonotype: Its antigen specificity is not known. One base away there is no much larger clone; base qualities are not given.

Sequenced input: blood. This receptor was identified in a woman aged 25 to 39 with Graves' hyperthyroidism that later progressed to Graves' ophthalmopathy. This chain joins TRBV3-1 to TRBJ2-5, with 7 central nucleotides matching TRBD1. The CDR3 amino acid sequence is: CASSQTRQGVISETQYF. The DNA reads as follows: TGTGCCAGCAGCCAGACTCGACAGGGTGTCATATCAGAGACCCAGTACTTC.